This TCR beta chain is drawn from a study of blood T cell repertoires in COVID-19 (dated by TCRdb to 2019 to 2021). A note on the overall study: Collaborator samples came from the United States, Italy and Spain and covered acute and convalescent phases of COVID-19. The material from the prospective study consisted of cDNA or gDNA derived from T cells, B-cell-depleted T cells, or PBMCs. The repertoires were released in a freely available public database intended as a resource for research on the immune response to SARS-CoV-2. The samples were drawn from two sources: the first 160 participants of the ongoing ImmuneRACE study, and approximately 1,300 subjects contributed by 6 global collaborators. Sample metadata almost always included a de-identified subject ID, COVID-19 status, age in years and sex. Where available, HLA class I and class II types were taken from metadata supplied by the sample provider and were not determined by assay-based typing. Deeply sampled blood TCRbeta repertoires from subjects exposed to, actively infected with, or recovered from COVID-19 were included in the dataset. On the study overall, not on this receptor specifically: Clinical and demographic metadata were provided uncurated, with the amount varying by source and participant.

TCRbeta CDR3 regions were amplified from genomic DNA using the immunoSEQ Assay, a bias-controlled multiplex PCR. The authors' pipeline ran thus. Within the assay, amplification of reference gene primers was used to estimate how many nucleated cells each sample contained. To quantify the absolute abundance of each unique TCRbeta CDR3 rearrangement, sequence reads were collapsed and filtered. For each sample, productive Simpson clonality was calculated as the square root of Simpson's diversity index across productive rearrangements. Held by TCRdb, this immuneACCESS table contains in-frame sequences only and omits some clones. Under half of the omission traces to an unresolved V gene where checked; the cause of the rest is unknown. Clone size and V and J calls were adopted from that table, with D and trimming inferred from the DNA. The sample yields 150,000 to 200,000 clones; 84% were counted once. Roughly an eighth of the sample comes from the top ten.

The CDR3 spans 19 residues, from the cysteine through the phenylalanine. Of the read, only the CDR3 DNA is kept; its 57 bases are in frame from base 1. The junction shows trimming of 3 bases on V and 4 bases on J, plus 24 bases between the germline ends. The germline V gene gives CDR1 as KGHSH and CDR2 as LQKENI. The collaborating institutions used their own protocols to collect whole blood in K2EDTA tubes. Collaborator samples were shipped for TCRbeta analysis as frozen whole blood, isolated PBMCs, or DNA extracted from either sample type. On this clone itself: It lacks a known antigen. Nothing much larger sits one base from this clone, and base qualities are not available.

The sample consisted of peripheral blood. The sequence came from a man aged 25 to 45 with active or convalescent COVID-19. This receptor chain uses TRBV18 and TRBJ2-2; matching of 7 bases hints at TRBD2 as the D gene. The DNA sequence is given as TGTGCCAGCTCACCCACGAGCGGGACGGGGGGCCGATCCACCGGGGAGCTGTTTTTT. Translation gives CASSPTSGTGGRSTGELFF.